This T cell receptor beta chain emerged from a study of shared clonotypes between healthy human individuals. TCRdb keeps only in-frame clones here, not all; method: immunoSEQ multiplex PCR. The sample lists some 2.3 million clones, 80% to 95% occurring once. V dropped 6 bases and J dropped 4 bases, with 12 bases sitting between them. Germline V gene sequence: CDR1 MDHEN, CDR2 SYDVKM. This CDR3 region has 13 residues. On this clone itself: Other DNA sequences in the same sample also yield this CDR3.

The sequenced material came from naive CD4+ T cells from PBMCs. Stated subset: CD45RA+ positively selected. This sequence was found in a man between 18 and 35 years old in good health. Some clones in this sample may be carry-over from other donors' samples. The rearrangement uses TRBV28 and TRBJ1-2, with D perhaps matching TRBD1 (5 bases). The CDR3 DNA sequence: TGTGCCAGCAGCCGGGGGGGTAGCTATGGCTACACCTTC. Translation: CASSRGGSYGYTF.